These T cell receptor beta chains were read from a single sample in a study of OX40 agonist ivuxolimab in advanced cancers. Clones were read by immunoSEQ multiplex PCR, and TCRdb kept only the in-frame ones, dropping some. The data contain more than 65,000 clones, 89% of them singletons. The sample was CD4+ or CD8+ T cells sorted from blood, taken in a trial of the OX40 agonist ivuxolimab. Source of these receptors: an adult with an advanced solid tumor such as melanoma, head and neck, liver or kidney cancer. CDR3s include the opening cysteine and the closing phenylalanine or tryptophan. The D gene is left open where the match is weak. Part of the rows lack a size; the others show once, few, many or a class for expanded clones.

J gene: TRBJ2-7
D gene: TRBD1
clone size: -
V gene: TRBV15
CDR3 DNA: TGTGCCACCAGCAGAGCCGGGACAGGGAGTAAGTACGAGCAGTACTTC
CDR3 protein: CATSRAGTGSKYEQYF

J gene: TRBJ1-1
D gene: -
clone size: -
V gene: TRBV18
CDR3 DNA: TGTGCCAGCTCACCTACCGGACAGATGAACACTGAAGCTTTCTTT
CDR3 protein: CASSPTGQMNTEAFF

J gene: TRBJ2-3
D gene: -
clone size: -
V gene: TRBV10-3
CDR3 DNA: TGTGCCATCAGTGAGTCCGGACAGCCGGGGGATACGCAGTATTTT
CDR3 protein: CAISESGQPGDTQYF

J gene: TRBJ1-1
D gene: TRBD1
clone size: once
V gene: TRBV7-9
CDR3 DNA: TGTGCCAGCAGCTCAGGGACAGGGGGGAACACTGAAGCTTTCTTT
CDR3 protein: CASSSGTGGNTEAFF

J gene: TRBJ2-7
D gene: TRBD2
clone size: -
V gene: TRBV2
CDR3 DNA: TGTGCCAGCAGTGAAGAGAGACTAGCCCGTTTTTACGAGCAGTACTTC
CDR3 protein: CASSEERLARFYEQYF

J gene: TRBJ2-1
D gene: TRBD2
clone size: once
V gene: TRBV6-5
CDR3 DNA: TGTGCCAGCAGTTACTCGGTAGCGGGGGCTGTGCAGTTCTTC
CDR3 protein: CASSYSVAGAVQFF

J gene: TRBJ1-2
D gene: -
clone size: -
V gene: TRBV27
CDR3 DNA: TGTGCCAGCAGTCCCTGGGCCGGGGGGTTAAACTATGGCTACACCTTC
CDR3 protein: CASSPWAGGLNYGYTF

J gene: TRBJ1-2
D gene: -
clone size: -
V gene: TRBV19
CDR3 DNA: TGTGCCAGTAGTATATTTACTAACTATGGCTACACCTTC
CDR3 protein: CASSIFTNYGYTF

J gene: TRBJ2-2
D gene: -
clone size: -
V gene: TRBV9
CDR3 DNA: TGTGCCAGCAGCCCCGGGACTAGGGGGCACGGGGAGCTGTTTTTT
CDR3 protein: CASSPGTRGHGELFF

J gene: TRBJ1-1
D gene: TRBD1
clone size: -
V gene: TRBV4-1
CDR3 DNA: TGCGCCAGCAGCCAAAAAACGACAGGGGGCAGCACTGAAGCTTTCTTT
CDR3 protein: CASSQKTTGGSTEAFF

J gene: TRBJ2-7
D gene: -
clone size: -
V gene: TRBV5-1
CDR3 DNA: TGCGCCAGCAGCTTGTTACGCCCGGGTCACGAGCAGTACTTC
CDR3 protein: CASSLLRPGHEQYF

J gene: TRBJ2-1
D gene: TRBD2
clone size: -
V gene: TRBV19
CDR3 DNA: TGTGCCAGTAGTATCCCTGCGGGAGAAGGTAATGAGCAGTTCTTC
CDR3 protein: CASSIPAGEGNEQFF

J gene: TRBJ1-5
D gene: -
clone size: -
V gene: TRBV19
CDR3 DNA: TGTGCCAGCGCCACCGGGCCCCAGGCAGGACAGCCCCAGCATTTT
CDR3 protein: CASATGPQAGQPQHF

J gene: TRBJ2-7
D gene: TRBD2
clone size: -
V gene: TRBV19
CDR3 DNA: TGTGCCAGTAGTATCTGGACTAGCGGGACATACGAGCAGTACTTC
CDR3 protein: CASSIWTSGTYEQYF

J gene: TRBJ2-7
D gene: -
clone size: -
V gene: TRBV27
CDR3 DNA: TGTGCCAGCAGTCCCGACAGACTAAGAGCTAGGGAGCAGTACTTC
CDR3 protein: CASSPDRLRAREQYF

J gene: TRBJ1-1
D gene: -
clone size: -
V gene: TRBV5-5
CDR3 DNA: TGTGCCAGCACCCGAGGCGGAATGAACACTGAAGCTTTCTTT
CDR3 protein: CASTRGGMNTEAFF

J gene: TRBJ2-1
D gene: TRBD2
clone size: -
V gene: TRBV10-2
CDR3 DNA: TGCGCCAGCAGTGAGGCCCAGGGGGGACTAGCAAATGAGCAGTTCTTC
CDR3 protein: CASSEAQGGLANEQFF

J gene: TRBJ2-7
D gene: TRBD2
clone size: -
V gene: TRBV6-5
CDR3 DNA: TGTGCCAGCAGTTCCCCGGGACTAGCATCCGAGCAGTACTTC
CDR3 protein: CASSSPGLASEQYF

J gene: TRBJ2-1
D gene: TRBD2
clone size: -
V gene: TRBV5-1
CDR3 DNA: TGCGCCAGCAGCTCACTTGGGACTAGCGGGATGACCTCCTACAATGAGCAGTTCTTC
CDR3 protein: CASSSLGTSGMTSYNEQFF

J gene: TRBJ2-7
D gene: TRBD2
clone size: -
V gene: TRBV5-1
CDR3 DNA: TGCGCCAGCAGCTTGGTACTAGCGGGAGGGACGTACGAGCAGTACTTC
CDR3 protein: CASSLVLAGGTYEQYF

J gene: TRBJ2-2
D gene: -
clone size: -
V gene: TRBV28
CDR3 DNA: TGTGCCAGCAGTTTGGGGACAACGGAGCTGTTTTTT
CDR3 protein: CASSLGTTELFF

J gene: TRBJ1-1
D gene: -
clone size: -
V gene: TRBV6-5
CDR3 DNA: TGTGCCAGCAGTTACCCGCCAGGGACCGAAGCTTTCTTT
CDR3 protein: CASSYPPGTEAFF

J gene: TRBJ2-5
D gene: -
clone size: -
V gene: TRBV5-4
CDR3 DNA: TGTGCCAGCAGCGGGTCCCAGGGGCTTTATACGACCCAGTACTTC
CDR3 protein: CASSGSQGLYTTQYF

J gene: TRBJ2-2
D gene: -
clone size: -
V gene: TRBV6-6
CDR3 DNA: TGTGCCAGCAGTTACTCGTTGGCAGGGAACACCGGGGAGCTGTTTTTT
CDR3 protein: CASSYSLAGNTGELFF

J gene: TRBJ1-5
D gene: -
clone size: -
V gene: TRBV6-1
CDR3 DNA: TGTGCCAGCAGCCAATTGGACGGTTCCAATCAGCCCCAGCATTTT
CDR3 protein: CASSQLDGSNQPQHF

J gene: TRBJ2-5
D gene: -
clone size: -
V gene: TRBV19
CDR3 DNA: TGTGCCAGTAGTATCAGGGACACAGCCTCCCCAAACTTC
CDR3 protein: CASSIRDTASPNF

J gene: TRBJ1-4
D gene: TRBD1
clone size: once
V gene: TRBV19
CDR3 DNA: TGTGCCAGTAGTACCACAGGGGGCAGACGAAATGAAAAACTGTTTTTT
CDR3 protein: CASSTTGGRRNEKLFF

J gene: TRBJ1-3
D gene: -
clone size: -
V gene: TRBV20-1
CDR3 DNA: TGCAGTGCTAGCAGTGGAAACACCATATATTTT
CDR3 protein: CSASSGNTIYF

J gene: TRBJ2-1
D gene: TRBD1
clone size: -
V gene: TRBV19
CDR3 DNA: TGTGCCAGTAGGAGGAGGGACGGGCGGACAGGGCCAGGTGAGCAGTTCTTC
CDR3 protein: CASRRRDGRTGPGEQFF

J gene: TRBJ1-4
D gene: TRBD1
clone size: once
V gene: TRBV5-5
CDR3 DNA: TGTGCCAGCAGCTTTGGGACAGGGCATGAAAAACTGTTTTTT
CDR3 protein: CASSFGTGHEKLFF

J gene: TRBJ2-7
D gene: -
clone size: -
V gene: TRBV6-5
CDR3 DNA: TGTGCCAGCAGACCTGGGGGGGACAGCGTCGAGCAGTACTTC
CDR3 protein: CASRPGGDSVEQYF

J gene: TRBJ2-1
D gene: -
clone size: -
V gene: TRBV18
CDR3 DNA: TGTGCCAGCTCACGAGCGGACTCCTACAATGAGCAGTTCTTC
CDR3 protein: CASSRADSYNEQFF

J gene: TRBJ1-3
D gene: -
clone size: -
V gene: TRBV14
CDR3 DNA: TGTGCCAGCAGCCAGGTCTACTCTGGAAACACCATATATTTT
CDR3 protein: CASSQVYSGNTIYF

J gene: TRBJ1-4
D gene: -
clone size: once
V gene: TRBV18
CDR3 DNA: TGTGCCAGCTCACCTCGGGGGGCAACTAATGAAAAACTGTTTTTT
CDR3 protein: CASSPRGATNEKLFF

J gene: TRBJ2-1
D gene: TRBD2
clone size: -
V gene: TRBV10-3
CDR3 DNA: TGTGCCATCAGTGCTGGGACTAGCGGTTTTGAGCAGTTCTTC
CDR3 protein: CAISAGTSGFEQFF

J gene: TRBJ2-2
D gene: -
clone size: -
V gene: TRBV7-9
CDR3 DNA: TGTGCCAGCAGTCAGAACTCGGTAGGATTTGCCGGGGAGCTGTTTTTT
CDR3 protein: CASSQNSVGFAGELFF

J gene: TRBJ2-5
D gene: -
clone size: -
V gene: TRBV2
CDR3 DNA: TGTGCCAGCAGTGACAGGGGAGGTCAAGAGACCCAGTACTTC
CDR3 protein: CASSDRGGQETQYF

J gene: TRBJ2-7
D gene: -
clone size: -
V gene: TRBV11-2
CDR3 DNA: TGTGCCAGCAGCTTAGTTTCCCACGAGCAGTACTTC
CDR3 protein: CASSLVSHEQYF

J gene: TRBJ2-7
D gene: TRBD1
clone size: once
V gene: TRBV10-3
CDR3 DNA: TGTGCCATCAGTGAGGGACAGGGTGGGACCTACGAGCAGTACTTC
CDR3 protein: CAISEGQGGTYEQYF

J gene: TRBJ2-1
D gene: TRBD2
clone size: -
V gene: TRBV10-3
CDR3 DNA: TGTGCCATCAGGGCGGGACTAGCGGCATACAATGAGCAGTTCTTC
CDR3 protein: CAIRAGLAAYNEQFF

J gene: TRBJ1-3
D gene: -
clone size: -
V gene: TRBV30
CDR3 DNA: TGTGCCTGGAGTGTACAATCGGGGATCGGAAACACCATATATTTT
CDR3 protein: CAWSVQSGIGNTIYF

J gene: TRBJ2-7
D gene: TRBD1
clone size: -
V gene: TRBV6-1
CDR3 DNA: TGTGCCAGCAGTGATTACCAGACAGGGGGTGACGAGCAGTACTTC
CDR3 protein: CASSDYQTGGDEQYF

J gene: TRBJ1-5
D gene: -
clone size: -
V gene: TRBV28
CDR3 DNA: TGTGCCAGCAGTAGGTATAGCAATCAGCCCCAGCATTTT
CDR3 protein: CASSRYSNQPQHF

J gene: TRBJ2-1
D gene: -
clone size: -
V gene: TRBV14
CDR3 DNA: TGTGCCAGCAGCGGAGACAGAGACAATGAGCAGTTCTTC
CDR3 protein: CASSGDRDNEQFF

J gene: TRBJ1-1
D gene: -
clone size: -
V gene: TRBV5-1
CDR3 DNA: TGCGCCAGCAGCTTTAGCGGGGGTAACACTGAAGCTTTCTTT
CDR3 protein: CASSFSGGNTEAFF

J gene: TRBJ2-6
D gene: -
clone size: -
V gene: TRBV5-5
CDR3 DNA: TGTGCCAGCAGCGAGAGGGGACTGCTGTCTGGGGCCAACGTCCTGACTTTC
CDR3 protein: CASSERGLLSGANVLTF

J gene: TRBJ1-4
D gene: TRBD1
clone size: once
V gene: TRBV9
CDR3 DNA: TGTGCCAGCAGCGAGGGACAGCCCAGTGAAAAACTGTTTTTT
CDR3 protein: CASSEGQPSEKLFF

J gene: TRBJ2-3
D gene: -
clone size: -
V gene: TRBV7-8
CDR3 DNA: TGTGCCAGCAGCTTAGGTCCGGCCCAATCCGGTACGCAGTATTTT
CDR3 protein: CASSLGPAQSGTQYF

J gene: TRBJ2-2
D gene: TRBD1
clone size: once
V gene: TRBV5-1
CDR3 DNA: TGCGCCAGCAGCCTTGGACAGGGGGCGGGCACCGGGGAGCTGTTTTTT
CDR3 protein: CASSLGQGAGTGELFF

J gene: TRBJ2-1
D gene: TRBD2
clone size: -
V gene: TRBV5-1
CDR3 DNA: TGCGCCAGCAGCTTGAGTGGGACTAGCCTATACAATGAGCAGTTCTTC
CDR3 protein: CASSLSGTSLYNEQFF

J gene: TRBJ1-3
D gene: -
clone size: -
V gene: TRBV7-8
CDR3 DNA: TGTGCCAGCAGCTTGGCCCCGGGAGGAAACACCATATATTTT
CDR3 protein: CASSLAPGGNTIYF

J gene: TRBJ1-2
D gene: -
clone size: -
V gene: TRBV27
CDR3 DNA: TGTGCCAGCAGCTCGACCGGTTCTAACTATGGCTACACCTTC
CDR3 protein: CASSSTGSNYGYTF

J gene: TRBJ2-7
D gene: TRBD2
clone size: few
V gene: TRBV6-1
CDR3 DNA: TGTGCCAGCAGGGGGACTAGTGATTTATACGAGCAGTACTTC
CDR3 protein: CASRGTSDLYEQYF

J gene: TRBJ2-5
D gene: -
clone size: -
V gene: TRBV7-9
CDR3 DNA: TGTGCCAGCAGCTTCCGGGACGTAAGTCAAGAGACCCAGTACTTC
CDR3 protein: CASSFRDVSQETQYF

J gene: TRBJ1-1
D gene: -
clone size: -
V gene: TRBV5-4
CDR3 DNA: TGTGCCAGCAGTCGGTTGGCCCGCTCGACGGTGAACACTGAAGCTTTCTTT
CDR3 protein: CASSRLARSTVNTEAFF